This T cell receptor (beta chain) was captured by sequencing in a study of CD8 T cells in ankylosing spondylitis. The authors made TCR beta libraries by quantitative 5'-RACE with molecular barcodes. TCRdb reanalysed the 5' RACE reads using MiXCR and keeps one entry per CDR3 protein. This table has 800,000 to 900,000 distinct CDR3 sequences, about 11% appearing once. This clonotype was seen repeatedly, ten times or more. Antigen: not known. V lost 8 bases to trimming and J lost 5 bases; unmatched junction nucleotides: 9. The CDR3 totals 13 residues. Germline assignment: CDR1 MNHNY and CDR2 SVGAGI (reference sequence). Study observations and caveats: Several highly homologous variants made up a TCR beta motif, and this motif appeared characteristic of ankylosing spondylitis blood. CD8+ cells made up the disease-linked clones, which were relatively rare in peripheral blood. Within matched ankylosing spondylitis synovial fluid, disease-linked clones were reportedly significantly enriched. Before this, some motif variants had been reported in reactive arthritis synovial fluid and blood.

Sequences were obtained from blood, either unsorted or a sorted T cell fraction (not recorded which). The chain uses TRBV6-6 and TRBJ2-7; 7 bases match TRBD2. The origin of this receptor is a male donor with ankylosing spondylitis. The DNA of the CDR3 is TGTGCCAGCGTCCGGGGAGGGCTGGACGAGCAGTACTTC. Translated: CASVRGGLDEQYF.